This T cell receptor beta chain was documented in a study of T cells in Graves' hyperthyroidism and ophthalmopathy. RNA transcripts provided the source from which TCR beta CDR3 regions were amplified. HTBI primers drove first-round RT-PCR of the TCR CDR3. TCRdb re-called the multiplex PCR reads through MiXCR, storing one row per CDR3 protein. Altogether more than 350,000 distinct CDR3 sequences are present, around 14% being singletons, with the ten largest covering 30% to 35%. With V trimmed by 2 bases and J by 4 bases, 9 bases remained unmatched. The V gene's germline CDR1 is SGHTS and CDR2 YDEGEE. CDR3 size: 15 residues.

This sequence originates from a woman under 40 with Graves' hyperthyroidism. The sample taken for sequencing was blood. The V and J genes are TRBV5-8 and TRBJ2-7; 7 bases agree with TRBD2. The CDR3 region has the DNA TGTGCCAGCAGCTTTGATGGCGGGGGAGCTTACGAGCAGTACTTC. This gives the protein CASSFDGGGAYEQYF.